The subject of this entry is one T cell receptor (beta chain). The protocol was immunoSEQ multiplex PCR, while the TCRdb copy is restricted to in-frame clones and leaves out a portion. The data show hundreds of thousands of clones, 80% to 90% seen once. This entry comes from a study of blood T cell repertoires in COVID-19. Looking at the study overall: Material from acute and convalescent COVID-19 was sourced from the United States, Italy and Spain. The analysed material was cDNA or gDNA that came from T cells, B-cell-depleted T cells, or PBMCs.

Germline-derived CDR1 and CDR2 are LNHNV and YYDKDF (reference sequence). V shed 0 bases and J shed 9 bases, with 6 bases lying between them. The CDR3 runs 12 residues. The chain recombines TRBV15 with TRBJ2-1; D ambiguous. The clonotype was recovered from a woman in her twenties or thirties with active or convalescent COVID-19. Sequences were obtained from peripheral blood. The chain's CDR3 is CATSRDRVEQFF. The CDR3 DNA reads TGTGCCACCAGCAGAGATCGGGTTGAGCAGTTCTTC.